These 4 T cell receptor beta chains came from one sample sequenced in a study of response to subunit inactivated influenza vaccine. TCRdb fed the RT-PCR reads into MiXCR, producing one record per CDR3 protein. In the table there are about 500,000 distinct CDR3 sequences, approximately 15% of which are singletons. The sample was CD4+ T cells sorted from PBMCs, taken roughly 24 months after vaccination. These receptors all come from a man aged 45-69 years who received an inactivated influenza vaccine.

The rearrangement joins TRBV5-1 to TRBJ2-3; TRBD1 might be the D (6 bases). Trimming took 4 bases from V and 2 from J, leaving 11 bases between them. Germline CDR1 and CDR2: SGHRS and YFSETQ. The CDR3 has 14 amino acids. The CDR3 sequence is CASSADSLTDTQYF. CDR3 nucleotide sequence: TGCGCCAGCAGCGCGGACAGTCTCACAGATACGCAGTATTTT.

V and J are TRBV5-1 and TRBJ2-3; TRBD1 agrees at 10 bases. The J segment lost 7 bases and the V segment lost 5 bases, leaving 7 bases of the junction unmatched. This CDR3 comprises 14 residues. The germline gives CDR1 SGHRS, CDR2 YFSETQ. The CDR3 nucleotides are TGCGCCAGCAGTCCCCGACAGGGGGCATATACGCAGTATTTT. Protein: CASSPRQGAYTQYF.

The sample holds a few counts of this clonotype. The chain combines TRBV7-8 with TRBJ1-1, with D perhaps TRBD1 (5 bases). Trimming removed 2 bases from V and 6 bases from J, with 16 bases in between. The CDR3 has 15 residues. Germline CDR1 reads SGHVS; CDR2 reads FQNEAQ. For the CDR3, the DNA is TGTGCCAGCAGCTTACATCCGGGAGTAGGGGCTGAAGCTTTCTTT. Protein sequence: CASSLHPGVGAEAFF.

This clonotype was picked up a small number of times. J is TRBJ2-5 and V is TRBV27; 7 positions match TRBD1. The V and J ends lost 2 bases and 5 bases, in that order; junction bases with no gene match: 14. Germline CDR1 MNHEY, CDR2 SMNVEV (reference sequence). This CDR3 has 17 amino acids. CDR3 in DNA: TGTGCCAGCAGTTTACGACCCAGGCAGGGGGTAGCGGAGACCCAGTACTTC. Protein sequence: CASSLRPRQGVAETQYF.